This T cell receptor beta chain was identified in a study of T cell repertoires in cytomegalovirus infection. Study details: The authors used CMV epitopes that were HLA-C-restricted (recently identified) and HLA-B-restricted (well studied). CMV infection and matching HLA type were both indicated by public TCR beta signatures.

General study findings and limits: Ex vivo responses were dominated by HLA-C-restricted CMV-specific TCR beta clonotypes. Of the TCR beta families, the public ones yielded a cumulative frequency that identified carriers of CMV plus the relevant HLA.

Germline V gives CDR1 LGHNA, CDR2 YSLEER. The CDR3 runs 18 residues. Losses at the gene ends were 0 bases for V and 4 bases for J; bases not matched to a gene: 12. On this clonotype itself: Its target is not known.

TCRdb processed the reads anew with MiXCR; each CDR3 protein has one entry. The table includes 450,000 to 600,000 distinct CDR3 sequences, roughly 42% detected once. The source is a human donor in good health (CMV status not recorded). Some clones in this sample may be carry-over from other donors' samples. The input for sequencing was cultured PBMCs, taken from culture after CMV antigen stimulation. J is TRBJ1-1 and V is TRBV4-3, with 9 bases fitting TRBD1. The CDR3 protein is CASSQDLTGTGHGTEAFF. CDR3 DNA sequence: TGCGCCAGCAGCCAAGATCTTACCGGGACAGGGCACGGCACTGAAGCTTTCTTT.